These 5 T cell receptor beta chains were all obtained from the same sample, sequenced in a study of shared clonotypes between healthy human individuals. The protocol was immunoSEQ multiplex PCR, while the TCRdb copy is restricted to in-frame clones and leaves out a portion. The sample holds 1.4 million to 1.5 million clones, roughly 95% seen once. The material sequenced was naive CD4+ T cells sorted from blood. Specified subset: CD45RA+ positively selected. These TCRs come from a young man in good health.

The V and J genes are TRBV10-1 and TRBJ2-3; 8 bases are a match to TRBD1. This CDR3 is 15 amino acids long. J lost 5 bases, V lost 2 bases, and 6 bases had no gene match. Germline-derived CDR1 and CDR2 are WNHNN and SYGVQD (reference sequence). This CDR3 is CASSETTGVQDTQYF. CDR3 DNA sequence: TGCGCCAGCAGTGAGACGACAGGGGTGCAAGATACGCAGTATTTT.

The chain combines TRBV7-9 with TRBJ2-2; weak D call: TRBD1 (5 bases). This CDR3 has 15 residues. Germline lookup yields CDR1 SEHNR and CDR2 FQNEAQ (reference sequence). Between the trimmed V and J ends, which lost 1 base and 1 base, there was a span of 7 bases. This chain's CDR3 is CASSLGQLNTGELFF. The CDR3 nucleotides are TGTGCCAGCAGCTTAGGACAGCTGAACACCGGGGAGCTGTTTTTT.

CDR3 bases: TGCGCCAGCAGCTTGCAGAGCGGGGGGATCACAGATACGCAGTATTTT. This translates into CASSLQSGGITDTQYF. The chain joins TRBV5-1 to TRBJ2-3, with 9 bases fitting TRBD2. The germline gives CDR1 SGHRS, CDR2 YFSETQ. The CDR3 runs 16 residues. The junction had 5 bases not matched to a gene; V was cut back by 1 base and J by 2 bases.

The rearrangement links TRBV4-3 to TRBJ1-2, with D perhaps matching TRBD1 (6 bases). V was clipped by 0 bases and J by 7 bases, with 15 bases between them. Germline assignment: CDR1 LGHNA and CDR2 YSLEER. The CDR3 is 15 residues long. DNA of the CDR3: TGCGCCAGCAGCCAAGATGTGGCAGGGGATGTTGGCTACACCTTC. It encodes CASSQDVAGDVGYTF.

The rearrangement links TRBV7-8 to TRBJ2-2, with 14 bases that match TRBD2. V lost 7 bases to trimming and J lost 6 bases; unmatched junction nucleotides: 10. Per germline, CDR1 SGHVS and CDR2 FQNEAQ. This CDR3 is 17 amino acids long. The CDR3 sequence is CASTRVTSGREPGELFF. The CDR3 DNA reads as TGTGCCAGCACCCGAGTGACTAGCGGGAGGGAGCCCGGGGAGCTGTTTTTT. Full variable domain (missing parts from reference TRBV7-8 and TRBJ2-2): GAGVSQSPRYKVAKRGQDVALRCDPISGHVSLFWYQQALGQGPEFLTYFQNEAQLDKSGLPSDRFFAERPEGSVSTLKIQRTQQEDSAVYLCASTRVTSGREPGELFFGEGSRLTVL.